This is a list of T cell receptor beta chains from one sample in a study of T cells after yellow fever vaccination. TCRdb fed the 5' RACE reads into MiXCR, producing one record per CDR3 protein. Counted here are 250,000 to 350,000 distinct CDR3 sequences, less than 9.5% occurring once; the ten biggest clones make up around 3.4%. This sample comprised CD4+ T cells sorted from PBMCs, obtained 5 days after the yellow fever booster vaccination. Every receptor here comes from a man aged 18 to 29 who received the YFV17D yellow fever vaccine. CDR3s include the opening cysteine and the closing phenylalanine or tryptophan. Each record gives: clone size, D gene, V gene, J gene, CDR3 protein, CDR3 DNA. D genes are given only for firm matches. Rows may omit the clone size; those that give it use once, few, many or a size class.

abundance: many; d_gene: .; v_gene: TRBV5-6; j_gene: TRBJ1-5; CDR3aa: CASSSNGGYNQPQHF; CDR3nt: TGTGCCAGCAGCTCGAACGGGGGGTACAATCAGCCCCAGCATTTT
abundance: .; d_gene: .; v_gene: TRBV7-9; j_gene: TRBJ1-6; CDR3aa: CASSLVTDSPLHF; CDR3nt: TGTGCCAGCAGCTTAGTAACTGATTCACCCCTCCACTTT
abundance: few; d_gene: .; v_gene: TRBV2; j_gene: TRBJ1-2; CDR3aa: CASSENRKGDGYTF; CDR3nt: TGTGCCAGCAGTGAAAATCGTAAAGGGGACGGCTACACCTTC
abundance: many; d_gene: .; v_gene: TRBV7-2; j_gene: TRBJ2-2; CDR3aa: CASIKTRNTGELFF; CDR3nt: TGTGCCAGCATCAAAACTCGAAACACCGGGGAGCTGTTTTTT
abundance: few; d_gene: .; v_gene: TRBV10-3; j_gene: TRBJ2-5; CDR3aa: CAISESAGQETQYF; CDR3nt: TGTGCCATCAGTGAGTCGGCAGGGCAAGAGACCCAGTACTTC
abundance: few; d_gene: .; v_gene: TRBV5-6; j_gene: TRBJ1-1; CDR3aa: CASSLTDRPNTEAFF; CDR3nt: TGTGCCAGCAGCTTAACGGACAGACCGAACACTGAAGCTTTCTTT
abundance: .; d_gene: TRBD2; v_gene: TRBV20-1; j_gene: TRBJ2-5; CDR3aa: CSARKAGGGQETQYF; CDR3nt: TGCAGTGCTAGGAAGGCGGGAGGAGGGCAAGAGACCCAGTACTTC
abundance: .; d_gene: .; v_gene: TRBV18; j_gene: TRBJ2-3; CDR3aa: CASSPPELDTQYF; CDR3nt: TGTGCCAGCTCACCACCGGAGTTAGATACGCAGTATTTT
abundance: few; d_gene: .; v_gene: TRBV3-1; j_gene: TRBJ1-1; CDR3aa: CASSLSGGPNTEAFF; CDR3nt: TGTGCCAGCAGCCTCAGTGGGGGGCCGAACACTGAAGCTTTCTTT
abundance: many; d_gene: TRBD2; v_gene: TRBV5-1; j_gene: TRBJ2-1; CDR3aa: CASRPGGGSSYNEQFF; CDR3nt: TGCGCCAGCAGGCCGGGGGGGGGAAGCTCCTACAATGAGCAGTTCTTC
abundance: few; d_gene: TRBD2; v_gene: TRBV6-2/TRBV6-3; j_gene: TRBJ2-5; CDR3aa: CASSWELAGAFKETQYF; CDR3nt: TGTGCCAGCAGTTGGGAACTAGCGGGGGCCTTTAAAGAGACCCAGTACTTC
abundance: .; d_gene: TRBD1; v_gene: TRBV5-4; j_gene: TRBJ2-4; CDR3aa: CASSSMTGEAKNIQYF; CDR3nt: TGTGCCAGCAGCTCGATGACAGGGGAAGCCAAAAACATTCAGTACTTC
abundance: few; d_gene: TRBD1; v_gene: TRBV24-1; j_gene: TRBJ2-3; CDR3aa: CATSDTGTGQGDTQYF; CDR3nt: TGTGCCACCAGTGACACCGGGACAGGCCAGGGAGATACGCAGTATTTT
abundance: many; d_gene: .; v_gene: TRBV28; j_gene: TRBJ1-2; CDR3aa: CASTFGGSGYTF; CDR3nt: TGTGCCAGCACCTTCGGGGGTAGCGGCTACACCTTC
abundance: .; d_gene: TRBD1; v_gene: TRBV7-8; j_gene: TRBJ1-6; CDR3aa: CASSPGTGFNSPLHF; CDR3nt: TGTGCCAGCAGCCCCGGGACAGGGTTTAATTCACCCCTCCACTTT
abundance: few; d_gene: TRBD1; v_gene: TRBV28; j_gene: TRBJ1-5; CDR3aa: CASSPYNDRGWQPQHF; CDR3nt: TGTGCCAGCAGTCCTTACAATGACAGGGGTTGGCAGCCCCAGCATTTT
abundance: few; d_gene: TRBD1; v_gene: TRBV7-2; j_gene: TRBJ1-5; CDR3aa: CASSPGGSVNQPQHF; CDR3nt: TGTGCCAGCAGTCCAGGGGGTTCGGTCAATCAGCCCCAGCATTTT
abundance: .; d_gene: .; v_gene: TRBV20-1; j_gene: TRBJ1-2; CDR3aa: CSASRGGRQGANYGYTF; CDR3nt: TGCAGTGCTAGTCGAGGCGGTCGTCAAGGGGCTAACTATGGCTACACCTTC
abundance: many; d_gene: .; v_gene: TRBV7-9; j_gene: TRBJ2-7; CDR3aa: CASGQGGYEQYF; CDR3nt: TGTGCCTCAGGGCAGGGAGGCTACGAGCAGTACTTC
abundance: .; d_gene: .; v_gene: TRBV4-2; j_gene: TRBJ1-5; CDR3aa: CASSPWTEGNQPQHF; CDR3nt: TGTGCCAGCAGCCCCTGGACGGAGGGTAATCAGCCCCAGCATTTT
abundance: .; d_gene: TRBD2; v_gene: TRBV6-2/TRBV6-3; j_gene: TRBJ2-3; CDR3aa: CASSYPGLAGNTQYF; CDR3nt: TGTGCCAGCAGTTACCCAGGACTAGCGGGAAATACGCAGTATTTT
abundance: .; d_gene: .; v_gene: TRBV23-1; j_gene: TRBJ2-1; CDR3aa: CASSQSWRGKNNEQFF; CDR3nt: TGCGCCAGCAGTCAATCGTGGAGGGGGAAGAACAATGAGCAGTTCTTC
abundance: .; d_gene: TRBD2; v_gene: TRBV29-1; j_gene: TRBJ2-5; CDR3aa: CSVEGLAGRETQYF; CDR3nt: TGCAGCGTTGAGGGACTAGCGGGGCGAGAGACCCAGTACTTC
abundance: few; d_gene: .; v_gene: TRBV6-4; j_gene: TRBJ2-3; CDR3aa: CASSEVSRSTQYF; CDR3nt: TGTGCCAGCAGTGAGGTTTCACGGAGTACGCAGTATTTT
abundance: .; d_gene: .; v_gene: TRBV29-1; j_gene: TRBJ1-1; CDR3aa: CSVGRAMNTEAFF; CDR3nt: TGCAGCGTTGGAAGGGCCATGAACACTGAAGCTTTCTTT
abundance: few; d_gene: TRBD2; v_gene: TRBV6-6; j_gene: TRBJ2-5; CDR3aa: CASSYPPSGVGTQYF; CDR3nt: TGTGCCAGCAGTTACCCGCCAAGCGGGGTAGGGACCCAGTACTTC
abundance: .; d_gene: .; v_gene: TRBV29-1; j_gene: TRBJ1-3; CDR3aa: CSVARGTGNTIYF; CDR3nt: TGCAGCGTTGCAAGGGGAACTGGAAACACCATATATTTT
abundance: many; d_gene: TRBD1; v_gene: TRBV6-2/TRBV6-3; j_gene: TRBJ2-3; CDR3aa: CASSYSDRGTDTQYF; CDR3nt: TGTGCCAGCAGTTACAGCGACAGGGGCACAGATACGCAGTATTTT
abundance: few; d_gene: .; v_gene: TRBV12-5; j_gene: TRBJ2-1; CDR3aa: CASGARGNPYNEQFF; CDR3nt: TGTGCTAGTGGGGCCCGGGGGAATCCCTACAATGAGCAGTTCTTC
abundance: .; d_gene: TRBD1; v_gene: TRBV11-1; j_gene: TRBJ1-1; CDR3aa: CASSPFGTGNTEAFF; CDR3nt: TGTGCCAGCAGCCCATTCGGGACAGGGAACACTGAAGCTTTCTTT
abundance: .; d_gene: .; v_gene: TRBV6-5; j_gene: TRBJ2-2; CDR3aa: CASSYSGFSPFTGELFF; CDR3nt: TGTGCCAGCAGTTACTCGGGTTTTTCTCCCTTTACCGGGGAGCTGTTTTTT
abundance: few; d_gene: .; v_gene: TRBV28; j_gene: TRBJ1-6; CDR3aa: CATGTLNSPLHF; CDR3nt: TGTGCCACGGGGACACTGAATTCACCCCTCCACTTT
abundance: few; d_gene: .; v_gene: TRBV7-2; j_gene: TRBJ2-1; CDR3aa: CASSFWALRGLNNEQFF; CDR3nt: TGTGCCAGCAGCTTCTGGGCACTTCGGGGTCTGAACAATGAGCAGTTCTTC
abundance: few; d_gene: TRBD1; v_gene: TRBV12-5; j_gene: TRBJ1-2; CDR3aa: CASGLARTGVYGYTF; CDR3nt: TGTGCTAGTGGTTTGGCCAGGACAGGGGTCTATGGCTACACCTTC
abundance: .; d_gene: TRBD2; v_gene: TRBV12-3/TRBV12-4; j_gene: TRBJ2-5; CDR3aa: CASSRVAGAGETQYF; CDR3nt: TGTGCCAGCAGTCGGGTAGCGGGGGCCGGGGAGACCCAGTACTTC
abundance: .; d_gene: .; v_gene: TRBV18; j_gene: TRBJ2-3; CDR3aa: CASSTSSASSTDTQYF; CDR3nt: TGTGCCAGCTCAACCTCTAGTGCCTCTAGCACAGATACGCAGTATTTT
abundance: .; d_gene: .; v_gene: TRBV6-5; j_gene: TRBJ1-4; CDR3aa: CASSYTSSPGGNEKLFF; CDR3nt: TGTGCCAGCAGTTACACATCCTCGCCGGGAGGTAATGAAAAACTGTTTTTT
abundance: many; d_gene: TRBD1; v_gene: TRBV12-3/TRBV12-4; j_gene: TRBJ1-2; CDR3aa: CASSTGQGNYGYTF; CDR3nt: TGTGCCAGCAGTACGGGACAGGGGAACTATGGCTACACCTTC
abundance: many; d_gene: .; v_gene: TRBV5-1; j_gene: TRBJ2-3; CDR3aa: CASSSPDGSDTQYF; CDR3nt: TGCGCCAGCAGCTCCCCGGACGGTTCAGATACGCAGTATTTT
abundance: .; d_gene: TRBD2; v_gene: TRBV9; j_gene: TRBJ2-5; CDR3aa: CASSPPPGTSLSFAKTQYF; CDR3nt: TGTGCCAGCAGCCCCCCACCCGGGACTAGCTTAAGCTTCGCGAAGACCCAGTACTTC
abundance: many; d_gene: .; v_gene: TRBV4-1; j_gene: TRBJ2-3; CDR3aa: CASSQGADTQYF; CDR3nt: TGCGCCAGCAGCCAAGGGGCGGATACGCAGTATTTT
abundance: .; d_gene: .; v_gene: TRBV7-2; j_gene: TRBJ2-5; CDR3aa: CASSLTGGRAPGTQYF; CDR3nt: TGTGCCAGCAGCTTGACAGGCGGGCGGGCCCCCGGGACCCAGTACTTC
abundance: .; d_gene: TRBD1; v_gene: TRBV4-3; j_gene: TRBJ1-4; CDR3aa: CASRPGQGKGGEKLFF; CDR3nt: TGCGCCAGCAGGCCGGGACAGGGGAAAGGTGGAGAAAAACTGTTTTTT
abundance: few; d_gene: .; v_gene: TRBV7-6; j_gene: TRBJ2-4; CDR3aa: CASSLEQGLSKNIQYF; CDR3nt: TGTGCCAGCAGTCTAGAACAGGGACTTTCCAAAAACATTCAGTACTTC
abundance: few; d_gene: TRBD1; v_gene: TRBV3-1; j_gene: TRBJ2-1; CDR3aa: CASSQDWGTGYHNEQFF; CDR3nt: TGTGCCAGCAGCCAAGATTGGGGGACAGGGTACCACAATGAGCAGTTCTTC
abundance: few; d_gene: .; v_gene: TRBV20-1; j_gene: TRBJ2-3; CDR3aa: CSAREWRVDTQYF; CDR3nt: TGCAGTGCTAGAGAGTGGCGGGTTGATACGCAGTATTTT
abundance: many; d_gene: .; v_gene: TRBV12-3/TRBV12-4; j_gene: TRBJ2-5; CDR3aa: CASSLGRGTQYF; CDR3nt: TGTGCCAGCAGTTTGGGCCGGGGGACCCAGTACTTC
abundance: few; d_gene: .; v_gene: TRBV9; j_gene: TRBJ2-5; CDR3aa: CASSVGSASGETQYF; CDR3nt: TGTGCCAGCAGCGTAGGATCGGCCAGCGGAGAGACCCAGTACTTC
abundance: .; d_gene: .; v_gene: TRBV24-1; j_gene: TRBJ2-3; CDR3aa: CATSDLREGSRGGPDTQYF; CDR3nt: TGTGCCACCAGTGATTTGAGAGAGGGATCAAGGGGAGGTCCAGATACGCAGTATTTT
abundance: few; d_gene: TRBD1; v_gene: TRBV25-1; j_gene: TRBJ1-1; CDR3aa: CASSDPGQGATEAFF; CDR3nt: TGTGCCAGCAGTGATCCGGGACAGGGGGCAACTGAAGCTTTCTTT
abundance: .; d_gene: .; v_gene: TRBV29-1; j_gene: TRBJ2-7; CDR3aa: CSVSLDSSGHEQYF; CDR3nt: TGCAGCGTTTCTCTCGACAGCTCAGGGCACGAGCAGTACTTC
abundance: few; d_gene: .; v_gene: TRBV7-2; j_gene: TRBJ2-7; CDR3aa: CASGEFQGYEQYF; CDR3nt: TGTGCCAGCGGGGAATTCCAGGGCTACGAGCAGTACTTC
abundance: many; d_gene: .; v_gene: TRBV12-3/TRBV12-4; j_gene: TRBJ1-6; CDR3aa: CASTLSGGGPLHF; CDR3nt: TGTGCCAGCACCCTGTCGGGGGGGGGACCCCTCCACTTT
abundance: many; d_gene: .; v_gene: TRBV12-3/TRBV12-4; j_gene: TRBJ2-5; CDR3aa: CASSLGVIETQYF; CDR3nt: TGTGCCAGCAGTTTAGGGGTGATAGAGACCCAGTACTTC
abundance: .; d_gene: TRBD2; v_gene: TRBV5-4; j_gene: TRBJ2-3; CDR3aa: CASSSGTSGADTQYF; CDR3nt: TGTGCCAGCAGCTCGGGGACTAGCGGGGCAGATACGCAGTATTTT
abundance: .; d_gene: .; v_gene: TRBV7-9; j_gene: TRBJ2-6; CDR3aa: CASSFYTGSGANVLTF; CDR3nt: TGTGCCAGCAGCTTCTACACAGGGAGTGGGGCCAACGTCCTGACTTTC
abundance: many; d_gene: TRBD1; v_gene: TRBV7-2; j_gene: TRBJ2-5; CDR3aa: CASSLSPGQPTTQYF; CDR3nt: TGTGCCAGCAGCTTATCTCCGGGACAGCCAACGACCCAGTACTTC